This entry is about one T cell receptor beta chain. This clone's antigen is unknown. Within one base of it there is no much larger clone, and no base qualities were kept. The study reported a robust and sensitive protocol to amplify, sequence and analyze TCRs, based on 3' ligation of a UMI-containing oligonucleotide to TCR cDNA. For whole blood analysis, over 2 ml of peripheral blood was collected from healthy adult volunteers into Tempus tubes, and RNA was extracted following the manufacturer's instructions. Total RNA, without cell sorting, was DNase treated with RQ1 DNase before reverse transcription, targeting roughly 1 to 1000 ng input. Libraries were prepared from skin biopsies and whole blood to test how robust the pipeline was in samples where T cells are a minority population. This specimen comes from a study of naive and memory T cell subsets listed by TCRdb under 2017. Regarding the research as a whole: The figure summarizing the skin biopsy and whole blood samples listed about 10 blood donors, 7 tuberculin skin test biopsies and 3 saline control biopsies. PCR2 was typically a SYBR Green qPCR stopped at a set threshold; low-input samples could instead use end-point PCR (around 6 cycles).

From cysteine to phenylalanine, the CDR3 is 16 amino acids long. The kept DNA is CDR3 alone, 48 bases in frame from the first base. Reading the germline V gene gives CDR1 ENHRY and CDR2 SYGVKD. V is pared back by 0 bases and J by 1 base, with 12 bases lying between the germline termini. Summary of the overall study and its limitations: The potential sensitivity of the RNA-based method to TCR transcript changes with T cell activation and differentiation was acknowledged.

The library came from 5' RACE. The ligated cDNA was amplified in four rounds of PCR with nested alpha and beta constant region primers together with the SP2 primer. For the blood and skin samples, reverse transcription of TCR RNA was done with SuperScript IV along with alpha and beta constant region primers. T4 RNA ligase 1 was used to ligate an oligonucleotide containing the Illumina SP2 primer and a UMI to the 3' end of the cDNA. The 12-nucleotide UMI was composed of two random hexamers separated by an eight-base spacer, which was included to prevent hairpin formation. From the second PCR onward, TCR alpha and beta chain libraries were processed separately, and dual indexing was applied for multiplexing. After pooling, the indexed libraries were analyzed by capillary electrophoresis and sequenced on either an Illumina MiSeq or NextSeq. PhiX DNA at about 4.5-8% was spiked into libraries to increase base diversity and improve cluster recognition. In the paper's pipeline: Demultiplexor took UMIs from read 2, joined the UMIs to the TCR sequence from read 1, and separated reads according to sample indices. V and J genes and V-J junctions were identified by Decombinator, and each TCR was assigned a five-part identifier that included V and J deletions. UMIs were used by Collapsinator to correct sequencing errors and PCR amplification heterogeneity, so that a UMI-based abundance was obtained for each TCR. Identifiers were converted to nucleotide sequence by CDR3Translator and translated to amino acids, and CDR3 regions were extracted on the basis of terminal motifs. Error-corrected alpha and beta TCR counts from blood and skin were compared after normalization to input RNA amount. TCRdb cleaned the public reads at Q25 with fastp, built clones with MiXCR and kept in-frame beta chains. Here each entry gathers all rows of one CDR3 protein and keeps the most common genes and DNA. These V and J calls rely on TCRdb rather than the paper's analysis. Within this sample are around 56,000 distinct CDR3 sequences, with under 10% of them counted one time only. 9.8% of the sample goes to the ten largest clones.

The TCR originated in a female donor in good health. This receptor chain uses TRBV10-3 and TRBJ1-1; no D gene can be assigned with confidence. The CDR3 region: CAISESMSEENTEAFF. The base sequence is TGTGCCATCAGTGAGTCGATGTCAGAAGAGAACACTGAAGCTTTCTTT.